This is a list of T cell receptor beta chains from one sample in a study of T cell responses to AZD1222 COVID-19 vaccine. Method: immunoSEQ multiplex PCR; TCRdb's copy keeps in-frame clones and lacks some. Altogether 150,000 to 200,000 clones are present, about 92% being singletons, with the ten largest covering around 2.6%. The source was peripheral blood, collected on day 0 of AZD1222 vaccination. These receptor sequences come from an adult in good health. CDR3s include the opening cysteine and the closing phenylalanine or tryptophan. The D gene is left open where the match is weak. The size field is filled for only some rows; it gives once, few, many or a size class.

v_call,clone_size,j_call,d_call,cdr3_nt,cdr3_aa
TRBV6-5,-,TRBJ1-1,-,TGTGCCAGCAGTCGTTACACTGAAGCTTTCTTT,CASSRYTEAFF
TRBV5-4,-,TRBJ2-1,-,TGTGCCAGCAGCTTGGCGGCTAATGAGCAGTTCTTC,CASSLAANEQFF
TRBV19,-,TRBJ1-1,TRBD1,TGTGCCAGTAGTGTGGACAGGGCTACTCTCTTCATGAACACTGAAGCTTTCTTT,CASSVDRATLFMNTEAFF
TRBV25-1,-,TRBJ2-3,TRBD2,TGTGCCAGCAGCCCCCGACTAGCGGACACAGATACGCAGTATTTT,CASSPRLADTDTQYF
TRBV5-1,-,TRBJ1-1,-,TGCGCCAGCAGCTTGGATATTAACAGGGTAAACACTGAAGCTTTCTTT,CASSLDINRVNTEAFF
TRBV24-1,-,TRBJ2-5,TRBD2,TGTGCCACCAGTGACTCACTAGCGTCAGAGACCCAGTACTTC,CATSDSLASETQYF
TRBV7-9,-,TRBJ1-3,-,TGTGCCAGCAGCTTAGATGGGGCTCACACCATATATTTT,CASSLDGAHTIYF
TRBV6-5,-,TRBJ2-7,-,TGTGCCAGCAGTAAACGGGAGTATGACGAGCAGTACTTC,CASSKREYDEQYF
TRBV11-2,-,TRBJ2-7,TRBD1,TGTGCCAGCAGCCACGACAGGGGGCGCGGGAGCTCCTACGAGCAGTACTTC,CASSHDRGRGSSYEQYF
TRBV4-1,few,TRBJ2-6,-,TGCGCCAGCAGCTCGGCGGGCAGGAACTCTGGGGCCAACGTCCTGACTTTC,CASSSAGRNSGANVLTF
TRBV12-2,-,TRBJ2-1,-,TGTGCAAGTCGCCCTAGGACTAGCGGGCACACCCTCTACAATGAGCAGTTCTTC,CASRPRTSGHTLYNEQFF
TRBV7-6,-,TRBJ2-2,TRBD2,TGTGCCAGCAGCTTACCGACTAGCGGCCCCTCGAATGGCGGGGAGCTGTTTTTT,CASSLPTSGPSNGGELFF
TRBV6-5,once,TRBJ1-1,-,TGTGCCAGCAGTTACCGGGGCGTAACTGAAGCTTTCTTT,CASSYRGVTEAFF
TRBV5-1,-,TRBJ2-2,-,TGCGCCAGCAGCTTGTCAGACACCGGGGAGCTGTTTTTT,CASSLSDTGELFF
TRBV24-1,-,TRBJ2-2,-,TGTGCCACCAGTGATTTCGGACAGGGAGGGACCGGGGAGCTGTTTTTT,CATSDFGQGGTGELFF
TRBV6-1,-,TRBJ1-2,-,TGTGCCAGCAGTGAAGCCGGACGGCCCCATCCCTACACCTTC,CASSEAGRPHPYTF
TRBV6-5,-,TRBJ2-4,-,TGTGCCAGCACGGAGCAGGGGGGGAACATTCAGTACTTC,CASTEQGGNIQYF
TRBV6-1,-,TRBJ2-5,-,TGTGCCAGCAGTGAACAAGTGAAGACCCAGTACTTC,CASSEQVKTQYF
TRBV11-2,-,TRBJ2-7,-,TGTGCCAGCAGCTTAGAAACTGGGGTGCCCGACGAGCAGTACTTC,CASSLETGVPDEQYF
TRBV4-2,-,TRBJ2-7,-,TGTGCCAGCAGCCAAGATAGGGTTGCCTACGAGCAGTACTTC,CASSQDRVAYEQYF
TRBV6-6,-,TRBJ1-6,-,TGTGCCAGCAGGGAGGTGGGATCGCCCCATTCACCCCTCCACTTT,CASREVGSPHSPLHF
TRBV14,-,TRBJ2-6,TRBD1,TGTGCCAGCAGCCAAGCGACAGGGGGCCTTCGTAGGGCCAACGTCCTGACTTTC,CASSQATGGLRRANVLTF